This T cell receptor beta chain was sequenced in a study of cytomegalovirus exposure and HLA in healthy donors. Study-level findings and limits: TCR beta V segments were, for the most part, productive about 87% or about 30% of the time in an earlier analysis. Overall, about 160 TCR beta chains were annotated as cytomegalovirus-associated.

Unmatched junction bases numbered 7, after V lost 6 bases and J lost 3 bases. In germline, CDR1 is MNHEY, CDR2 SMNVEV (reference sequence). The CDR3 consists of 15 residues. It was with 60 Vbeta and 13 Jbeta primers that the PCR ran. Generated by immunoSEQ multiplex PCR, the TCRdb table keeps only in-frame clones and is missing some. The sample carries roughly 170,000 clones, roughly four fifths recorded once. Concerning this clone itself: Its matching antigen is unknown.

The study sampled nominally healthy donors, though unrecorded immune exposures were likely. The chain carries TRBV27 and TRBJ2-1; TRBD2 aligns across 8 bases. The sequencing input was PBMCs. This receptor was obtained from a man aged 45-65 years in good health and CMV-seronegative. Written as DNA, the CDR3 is TGTGCCAGCAGGCCTCGGGGGACTAGCTACAATGAGCAGTTCTTC. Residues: CASRPRGTSYNEQFF.